A single sample is the source of the 27 T cell receptor beta chains below, sequenced in a study of neurological immune-mediated disorders. TCRdb used MiXCR to reprocess the 5' RACE reads, holding one entry per CDR3 protein. The data hold fewer than 90,000 distinct CDR3 sequences, with 10% to 13% observed a single time. The time point: longitudinal time-point 1 (baseline). Sample: PBMCs. The receptors come from a man aged 25 to 40 in good health.

This clonotype came up many times. The chain recombines TRBV12-3 or TRBV12-4 with TRBJ2-5, with D perhaps being TRBD1 or TRBD2 (7 bases each). The CDR3 length is 16 residues. V was shortened by 4 bases and J by 1 base, with 16 bases between the two germline ends. CDR3 sequence (DNA): TGTGCCAGCAGTTACAGGGGAGGGGGCAGCCAAGAGACCCAGTACTTC. Protein product: CASSYRGGGSQETQYF.

The chain couples TRBV9 to TRBJ2-1, with D perhaps matching TRBD2 (6 bases). CDR3 length equals 16 residues. V gave up 7 bases and J gave up 3 bases, with 20 bases separating them. Germline V gene data show CDR1 as SGDLS and CDR2 as YYNGEE. CDR3 bases: TGTGCCAGCGTAGCATTTGGGCGGGACGTCTACAATGAGCAGTTCTTC. Amino acid sequence: CASVAFGRDVYNEQFF.

This clonotype was picked up many times. V gene TRBV27 combines with J gene TRBJ1-2; 11 positions agree with TRBD1. Germline V gene data show CDR1 as MNHEY and CDR2 as SMNVEV (reference sequence). Trimming removed 4 bases from V and 5 bases from J; junction bases left unmatched: 9. This CDR3 comprises 16 residues. The CDR3 loop reads CASSWGPGQGGYGYTF. CDR3 nucleotides: TGTGCCAGCAGTTGGGGGCCGGGACAGGGGGGTTATGGCTACACCTTC.

This clonotype was seen at least ten times. J is TRBJ2-7 and V is TRBV30; no definite D call. Looked up from germline, CDR1 is GTSNPN and CDR2 is SVGIG (reference sequence). The CDR3 sequence is 14 residues long. Between the trimmed V and J ends, which lost 5 bases and 5 bases, there was a span of 19 bases. The DNA for the CDR3 is TGTGCCTGGGGTGGCGAGTTTGGTCTCCACGAGCAGTACTTC. Its translation: CAWGGEFGLHEQYF.

Many counts were recorded for this clonotype. The chain employs TRBV6-6 and TRBJ1-1; D is unresolved. The CDR3 is made up of 14 amino acids. CDR1 is MNHNY, CDR2 SVGAGI, per germline (reference sequence). V gave up 3 bases and J gave up 0 bases, with 8 bases separating them. The CDR3 here is CASSYAQVNTEAFF. In DNA form, the CDR3 reads TGTGCCAGCAGTTATGCCCAAGTGAACACTGAAGCTTTCTTT.

This clonotype was picked up many times. This chain connects TRBV10-3 to TRBJ2-7, with TRBD1 matching 10 bases. Per germline, CDR1 ENHRY and CDR2 SYGVKD. The CDR3 sequence is 14 residues long. Trimming took 8 bases from V and 3 from J; bases not matched to a gene: 7. Here the CDR3 reads CAIGGTGDYYEQYF. For the CDR3, the DNA is TGTGCCATCGGCGGGACAGGGGATTACTACGAGCAGTACTTC.

On this clonotype itself: Possible read error: a much larger clone is one base away. The gene calls are TRBV5-1 and TRBJ2-5; TRBD2 might be the D (6 bases). CDR3 length: 14 amino acids. Germline values: CDR1 SGHRS, CDR2 YFSETQ. The V end was cut by 6 bases, the J end by 2 bases, with 14 bases between. The CDR3 protein is CASILSGDQETQYF. In nucleotides, the CDR3 is TGCGCCAGCATCTTATCGGGGGATCAAGAGACCCAGTACTTC.

This chain joins TRBV18 and TRBJ2-3, with 7 bases that match TRBD2. Trimming took 4 bases from V and 5 from J; bases not matched to a gene: 15. Germline-derived CDR1 and CDR2 are KGHSH and LQKENI. The CDR3 is made up of 17 amino acids. The CDR3 loop reads CASSRTGGGRAGDTQYF. DNA of the CDR3: TGTGCCAGCTCACGTACTGGCGGCGGGAGAGCTGGAGATACGCAGTATTTT. Filled out from reference TRBV18 and TRBJ2-3, the complete variable domain reads NAGVMQNPRHLVRRRGQEARLRCSPMKGHSHVYWYRQLPEEGLKFMVYLQKENIIDESGMPKERFSAEFPKEGPSILRIQQVVRGDSAAYFCASSRTGGGRAGDTQYFGPGTRLTVL.

The rearrangement uses TRBV2 and TRBJ2-1, with 12 bases aligning to TRBD2. CDR1 and CDR2 (germline): SNHLY, FYNNEI. V lost 3 bases and J lost 3; bases outside the gene matches: 9. This CDR3 contains 18 residues. CDR3 amino acids: CASSETSGRGGGYNEQFF. CDR3 nucleotides: TGTGCCAGCAGTGAGACTAGCGGGAGAGGGGGTGGCTACAATGAGCAGTTCTTC.

This clonotype was counted many times. The CDR3: CASSLAGDEQYF. CDR3 coding DNA: TGCGCCAGCAGCTTGGCTGGGGACGAGCAGTACTTC. V gene TRBV5-1 combines with J gene TRBJ2-7; D is undetermined. The V gene's germline CDR1 is SGHRS and CDR2 YFSETQ. The CDR3 is 12 residues long. V was clipped by 0 bases and J by 5 bases, with 6 bases between them.

The table lists this clonotype with a few counts. The V gene is TRBV12-3 or TRBV12-4, the J gene TRBJ1-1; weak D call: TRBD1 (6 bases). CDR3 length: 21 residues. V was trimmed by 3 bases and J by 0 bases, leaving 29 bases between them. This CDR3 reads CASSFIFVDSDDLTMNTEAFF. DNA of the CDR3: TGTGCCAGCAGTTTTATCTTTGTGGACAGTGACGATCTTACAATGAACACTGAAGCTTTCTTT.

This clonotype was picked up many times. V usage is TRBV9 and J usage is TRBJ2-1, with 9 positions matching TRBD2. The V gene end was trimmed by 0 bases and the J gene end by 9 bases; junction bases not matched to a gene: 7. Per germline, CDR1 SGDLS and CDR2 YYNGEE. The CDR3 sequence is 15 residues long. The CDR3 reads CASSVDGGGAFEQFF. CDR3 in DNA: TGTGCCAGCAGCGTAGATGGCGGGGGGGCTTTTGAGCAGTTCTTC.

Many counts were recorded for this clonotype. This rearrangement joins TRBV3-1 to TRBJ2-7; TRBD2 aligns across 7 bases. This CDR3 region has 15 residues. V gave up 4 bases and J gave up 0 bases; unmatched junction bases: 6. The V gene's germline CDR1 is LGHDT and CDR2 YNNKEL (reference sequence). DNA of the CDR3: TGTGCCAGCAGCCTTGCCGCGGGAGCCTCCTACGAGCAGTACTTC. Protein: CASSLAAGASYEQYF.

This clonotype has at least ten counts. This sequence joins TRBV7-9 and TRBJ2-2; D gene unclear. Germline CDR1 and CDR2: SEHNR and FQNEAQ (reference sequence). This CDR3 has 11 amino acids. The V gene lost 5 bases and the J gene lost 7 bases, with 5 bases spanning the gap. CDR3 DNA sequence: TGTGCCAGCAGCCCAAGCGGGGAGCTGTTTTTT. Protein sequence: CASSPSGELFF.

This clonotype showed up many times. The rearrangement uses TRBV18 and TRBJ2-7, with TRBD2 matching over 7 bases. Germline CDR1 is KGHSH and CDR2 is LQKENI. V dropped 5 bases and J dropped 3; count of bases not matched to a gene: 13. The CDR3 consists of 16 residues. The DNA of the CDR3 is TGTGCCAGCTCAGGGCCCGCTGGGCTAGCGGTCTACGAGCAGTACTTC. It codes for CASSGPAGLAVYEQYF.

This clonotype appeared many times. V gene TRBV5-1 combines with J gene TRBJ2-1; D unresolved. V was cut by 5 bases and J by 4 bases, with 13 bases left in between. Germline CDR1 is SGHRS and CDR2 is YFSETQ. The CDR3 has 14 residues. The CDR3 DNA reads as TGCGCCAGCAGTGACTCCCCCTCTTACAATGAGCAGTTCTTC. This sequence encodes CASSDSPSYNEQFF.

The gene calls are TRBV5-1 and TRBJ1-3; D is unclear. Germline CDR1 SGHRS, CDR2 YFSETQ. The CDR3 is made up of 15 amino acids. V was cut by 3 bases and J by 0 bases, with 10 bases left in between. CDR3 nucleotide sequence: TGCGCCAGCAGCTCCGACACCTTCTCTGGAAACACCATATATTTT. Its protein product is CASSSDTFSGNTIYF.

V usage is TRBV7-6 and J usage is TRBJ2-7; TRBD1 matches 9 bases. Trimming cost V 5 bases and J 3 bases; bases outside gene matches: 5. This CDR3 contains 14 residues. Germline CDR1 SGHVS, CDR2 FNYEAQ. The CDR3 DNA is TGTGCCAGCAGCCCCGGGACAGGGAACTACGAGCAGTACTTC. Amino acid sequence: CASSPGTGNYEQYF.

This clonotype was observed many times. The J gene is TRBJ1-2, the V gene TRBV20-1, with D possibly TRBD1 on 6 matching bases. This CDR3 has 16 residues. V shed 3 bases and J shed 2 bases, with 19 bases lying between them. CDR1 DFQATT and CDR2 SNEGSKA come from the germline V gene (reference sequence). The CDR3 sequence: CSARGAETGTNYGYTF. CDR3 sequence (DNA): TGCAGTGCTAGGGGGGCCGAAACAGGGACGAACTATGGCTACACCTTC.

This clonotype was counted at least ten times. The chain carries TRBV7-2 and TRBJ2-3; 12 nucleotides match TRBD2. Germline V gene lookup returns CDR1 SGHTA and CDR2 FQGNSA. The V segment lost 2 bases and the J segment 0 bases; nucleotides outside the gene matches: 0. The CDR3 contains 16 residues. Here the CDR3 DNA reads TGTGCCAGCAGCTTACTAGCGGGAGGGAGCACAGATACGCAGTATTTT. Its translation is CASSLLAGGSTDTQYF.

This clonotype was counted many times. The V gene is TRBV7-8, the J gene TRBJ2-7, with D hard to call. This CDR3 region has 12 residues. Trimming left V 1 base short and J 6 bases short, with 7 bases between. Germline-derived CDR1 and CDR2 are SGHVS and FQNEAQ. Here the CDR3 DNA reads TGTGCCAGCAGCTTAGGTGGGCGCGAGCAGTACTTC. Translating gives CASSLGGREQYF.

This clonotype was picked up many times. V gene TRBV20-1 combines with J gene TRBJ2-5; TRBD1 might be the D (5 bases). Per the germline V gene, CDR1 is DFQATT and CDR2 is SNEGSKA (reference sequence). V was shortened by 5 bases and J by 4 bases, with 11 bases between the two germline ends. This CDR3 is 12 amino acids long. CDR3 DNA: TGCAGTGCTCCCGAAAGGGGAGAGACCCAGTACTTC. It specifies CSAPERGETQYF.

This clonotype has a count of ten or more. The chain is built from TRBV7-9 and TRBJ2-1; D gene ambiguous. This CDR3 has 14 amino acids. Trimming removed 3 bases at V and 5 bases at J, with 11 bases between. CDR1 is SEHNR, CDR2 FQNEAQ, per germline (reference sequence). CDR3 bases: TGTGCCAGCAGCTTGGGCAGCCCGGACAATGAGCAGTTCTTC. This sequence encodes CASSLGSPDNEQFF.

The chain carries TRBV5-1 and TRBJ2-5; a possible D gene is TRBD2 (5 bases). Trimming removed 0 bases from V and 0 bases from J, with 9 bases in between. Germline CDR1 reads SGHRS; CDR2 reads YFSETQ. The CDR3 covers 15 residues. CDR3: CASSLALAYQETQYF. In nucleotides, the CDR3 is TGCGCCAGCAGCTTGGCGTTAGCGTACCAAGAGACCCAGTACTTC.

This clonotype was seen many times. The chain joins TRBV5-1 to TRBJ2-7, with 11 nucleotides matching TRBD2. With V trimmed by 2 bases and J by 5 bases, 6 bases remained unmatched. Germline CDR1 SGHRS, CDR2 YFSETQ. The CDR3 spans 15 residues. CDR3 nucleotides: TGCGCCAGCAGCTTTACTAGCGGGAGCGACCACGAGCAGTACTTC. Its protein is CASSFTSGSDHEQYF. Complete variable domain (other parts from reference TRBV5-1 and TRBJ2-7): KAGVTQTPRYLIKTRGQQVTLSCSPISGHRSVSWYQQTPGQGLQFLFEYFSETQRNKGNFPGRFSGRQFSNSRSEMNVSTLELGDSALYLCASSFTSGSDHEQYFGPGTRLTVT.

This clonotype was observed many times. The rearrangement links TRBV24-1 to TRBJ2-1, with 13 nucleotides matching TRBD2. The CDR3 loop spans 17 amino acids. Looked up from germline, CDR1 is KGHDR and CDR2 is SFDVKD. The junction had 4 bases not matched to a gene; V was cut back by 4 bases and J by 2 bases. CDR3 sequence (DNA): TGTGCCACCAGTGAGGCGACTAGCGGGAGGACCTACAATGAGCAGTTCTTC. As protein: CATSEATSGRTYNEQFF.

Ten or more counts support this clonotype. The chain links TRBV7-9 to TRBJ2-2; TRBD1 matches at 7 bases. This CDR3 is 13 amino acids long. V was pared by 6 bases and J by 5 bases, with 3 bases of the junction left unmatched. CDR1 is SEHNR and CDR2 is FQNEAQ in the germline V gene (reference sequence). CDR3 DNA: TGTGCCAGCAGTTTGGACAGGACCGGGGAGCTGTTTTTT. Translated, it gives CASSLDRTGELFF. Full variable domain (remainder filled in from reference TRBV7-9 and TRBJ2-2): DTGVSQNPRHKITKRGQNVTFRCDPISEHNRLYWYRQTLGQGPEFLTYFQNEAQLEKSRLLSDRFSAERPKGSFSTLEIQRTEQGDSAMYLCASSLDRTGELFFGEGSRLTVL.